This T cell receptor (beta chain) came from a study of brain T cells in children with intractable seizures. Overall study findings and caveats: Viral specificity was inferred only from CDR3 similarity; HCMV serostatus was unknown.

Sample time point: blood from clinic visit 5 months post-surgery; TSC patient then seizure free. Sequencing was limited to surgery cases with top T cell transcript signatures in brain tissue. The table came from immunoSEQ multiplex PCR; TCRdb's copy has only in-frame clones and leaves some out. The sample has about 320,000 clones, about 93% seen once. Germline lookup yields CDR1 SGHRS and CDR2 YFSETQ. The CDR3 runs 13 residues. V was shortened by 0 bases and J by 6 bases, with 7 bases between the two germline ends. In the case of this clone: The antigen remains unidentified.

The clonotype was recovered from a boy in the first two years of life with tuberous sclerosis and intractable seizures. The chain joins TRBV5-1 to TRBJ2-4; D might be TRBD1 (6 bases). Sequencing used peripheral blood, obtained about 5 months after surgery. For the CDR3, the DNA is TGCGCCAGCAGCTTGGAAGGGGGAAACATTCAGTACTTC. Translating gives CASSLEGGNIQYF. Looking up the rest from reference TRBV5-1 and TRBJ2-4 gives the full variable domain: KAGVTQTPRYLIKTRGQQVTLSCSPISGHRSVSWYQQTPGQGLQFLFEYFSETQRNKGNFPGRFSGRQFSNSRSEMNVSTLELGDSALYLCASSLEGGNIQYFGAGTRLSVL.